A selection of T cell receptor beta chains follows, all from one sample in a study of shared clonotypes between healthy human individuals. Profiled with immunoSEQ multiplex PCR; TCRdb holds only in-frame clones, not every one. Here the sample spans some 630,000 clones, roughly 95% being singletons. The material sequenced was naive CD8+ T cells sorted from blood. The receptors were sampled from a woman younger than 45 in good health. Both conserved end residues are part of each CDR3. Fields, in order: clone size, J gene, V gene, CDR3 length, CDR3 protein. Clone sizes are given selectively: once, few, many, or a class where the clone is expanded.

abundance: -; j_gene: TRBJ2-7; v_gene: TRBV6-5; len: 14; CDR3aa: CASSYRGSSYEQYF
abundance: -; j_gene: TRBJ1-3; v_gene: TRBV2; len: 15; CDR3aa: CARDSDISSGNTIYF
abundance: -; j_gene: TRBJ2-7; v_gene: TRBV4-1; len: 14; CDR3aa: CASSQRGQGDEQYF
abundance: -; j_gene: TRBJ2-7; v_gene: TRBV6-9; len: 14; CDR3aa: CASIPQGSSYEQYF
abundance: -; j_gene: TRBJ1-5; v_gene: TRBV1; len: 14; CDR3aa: CTSSLGHPGVPQHF
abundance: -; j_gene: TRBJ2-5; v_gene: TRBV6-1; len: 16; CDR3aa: CASREASTGPQETQYF
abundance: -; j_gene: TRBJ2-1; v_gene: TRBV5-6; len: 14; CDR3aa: CASSLYRGRNEQFF
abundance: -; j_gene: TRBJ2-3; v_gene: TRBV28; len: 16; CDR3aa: CASSHRGDPSTDTQYF
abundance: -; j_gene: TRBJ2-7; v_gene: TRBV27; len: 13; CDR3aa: CASSTTSGYEQYF
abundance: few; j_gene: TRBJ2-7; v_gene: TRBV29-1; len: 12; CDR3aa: CSVRQGSYEQYF
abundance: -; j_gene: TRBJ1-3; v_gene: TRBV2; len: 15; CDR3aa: CASLGRPVSGNTIYF
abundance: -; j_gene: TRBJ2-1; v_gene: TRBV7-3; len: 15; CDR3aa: CASSSSGRALDEQFF
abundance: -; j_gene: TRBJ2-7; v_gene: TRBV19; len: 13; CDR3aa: CASSIGIAYEQYF
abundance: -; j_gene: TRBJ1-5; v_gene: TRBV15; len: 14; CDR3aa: CATAARQTNQPQHF
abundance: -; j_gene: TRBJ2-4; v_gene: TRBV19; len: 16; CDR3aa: CASSPQSSWAKNIQYF
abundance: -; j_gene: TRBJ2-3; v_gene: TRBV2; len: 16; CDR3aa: CASIPEPGLAGGTQYF
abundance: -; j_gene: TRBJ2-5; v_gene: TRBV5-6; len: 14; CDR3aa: CASSWTGKAETQYF
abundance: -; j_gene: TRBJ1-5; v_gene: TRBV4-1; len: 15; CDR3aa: CASSQAGQGNQPQHF
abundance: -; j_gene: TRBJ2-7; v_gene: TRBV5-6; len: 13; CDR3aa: CASSLAGRYEQYF